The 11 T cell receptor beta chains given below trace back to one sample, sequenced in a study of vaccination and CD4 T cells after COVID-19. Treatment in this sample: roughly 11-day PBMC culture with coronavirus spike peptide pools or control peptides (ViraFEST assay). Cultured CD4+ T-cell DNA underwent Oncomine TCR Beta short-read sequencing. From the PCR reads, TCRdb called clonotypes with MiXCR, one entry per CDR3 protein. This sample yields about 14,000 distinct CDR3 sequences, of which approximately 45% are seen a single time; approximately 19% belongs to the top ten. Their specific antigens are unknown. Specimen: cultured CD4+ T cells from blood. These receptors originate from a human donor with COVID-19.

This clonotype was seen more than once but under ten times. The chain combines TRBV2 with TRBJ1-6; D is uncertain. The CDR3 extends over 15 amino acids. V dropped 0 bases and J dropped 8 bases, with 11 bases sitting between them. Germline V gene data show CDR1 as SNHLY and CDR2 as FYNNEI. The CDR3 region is CASSEARGSDSPLHF. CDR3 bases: TGTGCCAGCAGTGAAGCAAGAGGATCCGATTCACCCCTCCACTTT.

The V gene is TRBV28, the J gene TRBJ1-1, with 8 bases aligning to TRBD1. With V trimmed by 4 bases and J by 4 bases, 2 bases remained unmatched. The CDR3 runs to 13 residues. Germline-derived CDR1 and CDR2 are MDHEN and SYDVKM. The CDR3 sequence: CASSWTGRTEAFF. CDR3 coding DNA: TGTGCCAGCAGTTGGACAGGGCGCACTGAAGCTTTCTTT. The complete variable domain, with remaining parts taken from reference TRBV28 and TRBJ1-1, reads DVKVTQSSRYLVKRTGEKVFLECVQDMDHENMFWYRQDPGLGLRLIYFSYDVKMKEKGDIPEGYSVSREKKERFSLILESASTNQTSMYLCASSWTGRTEAFFGQGTRLTVV.

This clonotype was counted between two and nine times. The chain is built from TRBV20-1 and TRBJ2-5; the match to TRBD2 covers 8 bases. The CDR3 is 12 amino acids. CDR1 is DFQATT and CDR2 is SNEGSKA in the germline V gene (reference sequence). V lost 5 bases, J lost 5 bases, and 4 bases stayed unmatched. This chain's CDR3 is CSALTSAETQYF. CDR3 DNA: TGCAGTGCTTTGACTAGCGCGGAGACCCAGTACTTC.

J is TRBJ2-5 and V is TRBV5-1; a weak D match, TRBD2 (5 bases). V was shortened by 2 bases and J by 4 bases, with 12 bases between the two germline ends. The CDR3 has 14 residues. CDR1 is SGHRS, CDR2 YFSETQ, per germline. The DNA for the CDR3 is TGCGCCAGCAGCTTCGGACTCATAAGAGAGACCCAGTACTTC. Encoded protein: CASSFGLIRETQYF.

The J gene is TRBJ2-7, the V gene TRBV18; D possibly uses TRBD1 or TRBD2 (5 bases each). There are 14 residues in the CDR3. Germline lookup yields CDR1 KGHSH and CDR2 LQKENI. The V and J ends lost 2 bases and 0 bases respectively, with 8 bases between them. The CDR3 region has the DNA TGTGCCAGCTCACCAGGGACGGTCTCCTACGAGCAGTACTTC. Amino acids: CASSPGTVSYEQYF. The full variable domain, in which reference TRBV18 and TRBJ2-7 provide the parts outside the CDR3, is NAGVMQNPRHLVRRRGQEARLRCSPMKGHSHVYWYRQLPEEGLKFMVYLQKENIIDESGMPKERFSAEFPKEGPSILRIQQVVRGDSAAYFCASSPGTVSYEQYFGPGTRLTVT.

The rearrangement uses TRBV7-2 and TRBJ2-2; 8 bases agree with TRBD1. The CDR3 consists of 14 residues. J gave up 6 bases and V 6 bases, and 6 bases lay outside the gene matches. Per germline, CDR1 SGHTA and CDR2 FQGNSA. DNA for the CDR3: TGTGCCAGCAGTCGGGACAGGAAGGCCGGGGAGCTGTTTTTT. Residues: CASSRDRKAGELFF.

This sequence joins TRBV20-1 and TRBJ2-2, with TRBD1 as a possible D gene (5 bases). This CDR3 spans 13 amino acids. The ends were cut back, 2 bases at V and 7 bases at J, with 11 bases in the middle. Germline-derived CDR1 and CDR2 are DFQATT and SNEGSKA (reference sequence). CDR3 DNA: TGCAGTGCTAGAAAAGGGGATGACGGGGAGCTGTTTTTT. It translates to CSARKGDDGELFF.

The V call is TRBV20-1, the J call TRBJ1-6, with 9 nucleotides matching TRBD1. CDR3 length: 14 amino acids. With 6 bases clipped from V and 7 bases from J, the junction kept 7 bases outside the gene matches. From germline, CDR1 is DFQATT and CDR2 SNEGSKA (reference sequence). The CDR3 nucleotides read TGCAGTGCCCTTTATGGGACAGGGAATTCACCCCTCCACTTT. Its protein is CSALYGTGNSPLHF.

This CDR3 reads CASSLGRTGELFF. The CDR3 nucleotides are TGTGCCAGCAGCTTGGGGAGGACCGGGGAGCTGTTTTTT. The chain couples TRBV6-2 or TRBV6-3 to TRBJ2-2, with D possibly being TRBD2 (6 bases). The germline CDR1 and CDR2 sequences are MNHEY and SVGEGT. Trimming shortened V by 6 bases and J by 5 bases, and 10 bases separated the two germline ends. There are 13 residues in the CDR3.

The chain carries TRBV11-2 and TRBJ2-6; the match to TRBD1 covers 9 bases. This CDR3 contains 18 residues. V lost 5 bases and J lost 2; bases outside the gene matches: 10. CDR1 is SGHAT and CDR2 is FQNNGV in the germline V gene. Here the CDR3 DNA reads TGTGCCAGCAGCAACCTGACAGGGGGTTTTCCTGGGGCCAACGTCCTGACTTTC. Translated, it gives CASSNLTGGFPGANVLTF.

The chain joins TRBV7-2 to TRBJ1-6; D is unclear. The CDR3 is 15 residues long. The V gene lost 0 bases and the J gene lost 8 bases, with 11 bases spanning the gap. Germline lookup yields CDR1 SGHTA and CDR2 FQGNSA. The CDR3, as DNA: TGTGCCAGCAGCTTAGCGGGAGGGTGGGATTCACCCCTCCACTTT. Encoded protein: CASSLAGGWDSPLHF.